The rows below give T cell receptor beta chains drawn from one sample of a study of blood T cell repertoires in COVID-19. Clones were sequenced by immunoSEQ multiplex PCR, and TCRdb holds only the in-frame ones, with some missing. The sample lists around 100,000 clones; around 90% were seen once. The material sequenced was peripheral blood. The receptor set was obtained from a woman in her forties or fifties with COVID-19, enrolled during active disease. CDR3s include the opening cysteine and the closing phenylalanine or tryptophan. The D gene is left open where the match is weak. Only some rows state a clone size, as once, few, many or a class for expanded clones.

>TRBV9|NA|TRBD1|TRBJ2-3
TGTGCCAGCAGGGGACAGGGGGCAATGGATACGCAGTATTTT
CASRGQGAMDTQYF
>TRBV7-2|NA|NA|TRBJ2-1
TGTGCCAGCAGCCTCGCCGGGAATTACAATGAGCAGTTCTTC
CASSLAGNYNEQFF
>TRBV7-2|NA|NA|TRBJ1-2
TGTGCCAGCAGCCTGGCAAAGGGAGCCGGCTACACCTTC
CASSLAKGAGYTF
>TRBV15|NA|NA|TRBJ1-6
TGTGCCACCAGCAGAGGAGGTAAGAGTCGTCGGAATTCACCCCTCCACTTT
CATSRGGKSRRNSPLHF
>TRBV4-1|NA|TRBD1|TRBJ2-7
TGCGCCAGCAGCCCGGACAGGGCCTCCTACGAGCAGTACTTC
CASSPDRASYEQYF
>TRBV11-1|few|TRBD1|TRBJ1-2
TGTGCCAGCAGTTCCGACAGGGGGCCAGGCTACACCTTC
CASSSDRGPGYTF
>TRBV3-1/TRBV3-2|NA|TRBD1|TRBJ2-7
TGTGCCAGCACCCCGACACAGGGGGCAATCGAGCAGTACTTC
CASTPTQGAIEQYF
>TRBV5-6|NA|NA|TRBJ1-6
TGTGCCAGCAGCCATGGAAGGGCAGGGGTTAATTCACCCCTCCACTTT
CASSHGRAGVNSPLHF
>TRBV15|NA|NA|TRBJ2-5
TGTGCCACCAGCAGCCCGACGGAGTACCAAGAGACCCAGTACTTC
CATSSPTEYQETQYF
>TRBV28|NA|NA|TRBJ2-1
TGTGCCAGCAGTTCAGTTCCAGGGGATTACAATGAGCAGTTCTTC
CASSSVPGDYNEQFF
>TRBV10-3|NA|TRBD2|TRBJ2-1
TGTGCCACCGGAGGGGCGGGGGGGCCGAACAATGAGCAGTTCTTC
CATGGAGGPNNEQFF
>TRBV19|NA|TRBD1|TRBJ2-4
TGTGCCAGTAGTTCAGGACAGGGCAGAAACATTCAGTACTTC
CASSSGQGRNIQYF
>TRBV6-5|NA|TRBD1|TRBJ1-2
TGTGCCAGCACGAGGGACAGGCAATTCTATGGCTACACCTTC
CASTRDRQFYGYTF
>TRBV3-1/TRBV3-2|once|NA|TRBJ2-3
TGTGCCAGCAGCCATAAGTCTAGCGGCACAGATACGCAGTATTTT
CASSHKSSGTDTQYF
>TRBV19|NA|NA|TRBJ2-7
TGTGCCAGTAGTATGCAGGGGCCCTACGAGCAGTACTTC
CASSMQGPYEQYF
>TRBV6-5|NA|TRBD2|TRBJ2-3
TGTGCCAGCAGTTACTCGGCCCCGGGGGGGCCAGATACGCAGTATTTT
CASSYSAPGGPDTQYF
>TRBV19|NA|TRBD1|TRBJ1-3
TGTGCCAGTACGACAGGGCAGATAAACACCATATATTTT
CASTTGQINTIYF
>TRBV4-3|NA|TRBD1|TRBJ1-2
TGCGCCAGCAGCCAAGATAACGGACAGGGGGCTTGGGGCTACACCTTC
CASSQDNGQGAWGYTF
>TRBV6-5|NA|NA|TRBJ1-2
TGTGCCAGCAGTTACTCGACTACCCCGGGGGGCTACACCTTC
CASSYSTTPGGYTF
>TRBV5-4|few|NA|TRBJ1-2
TGTGCCAGCAGCTTGGAAATGTGGGGGGAGGACTATGGCTACACCTTC
CASSLEMWGEDYGYTF
>TRBV5-1|NA|NA|TRBJ1-6
TGCGCCAGCACCCTCGCCGCGGCAGGGGATTCACCCCTCCACTTT
CASTLAAAGDSPLHF
>TRBV5-6|NA|NA|TRBJ1-1
TGTGCCAGCAGCTTGGAGAGTAAGGTGGGGCAGCCTGGTGAAGCTTTCTTT
CASSLESKVGQPGEAFF
>TRBV6-2/TRBV6-3|NA|NA|TRBJ2-7
TGTGCCAGCAGTGGGACTCGACCGCCCTACGAGCAGTACTTC
CASSGTRPPYEQYF
>TRBV28|NA|NA|TRBJ1-6
TGTGCCAGCAGTCTCTCCCTCCTAAAGTCCCTCCACTTT
CASSLSLLKSLHF
>TRBV19|NA|NA|TRBJ2-1
TGTGCCAGTAGTATGCCACAGGGTCCTTACAATGAGCAGTTCTTC
CASSMPQGPYNEQFF
>TRBV23-1|NA|NA|TRBJ1-5
TGCGCCAGCAGTCCCCGGGACACAATTTCCGATCAGCCCCAGCATTTT
CASSPRDTISDQPQHF
>TRBV2|NA|NA|TRBJ2-2
TGTGCCAGCAGTATAGTCGACACCGGGGAGCTGTTTTTT
CASSIVDTGELFF
>TRBV11-3|once|TRBD1|TRBJ1-2
TGTGCCAGCAGCGCCGGGACAGATTATGGCTACACCTTC
CASSAGTDYGYTF
>TRBV9|NA|NA|TRBJ1-2
TGTGCCAGCAGCGGTCCGGATGGCTACACCTTC
CASSGPDGYTF
>TRBV6-6|NA|TRBD2|TRBJ2-2
TGTGCCAGCAGTTCGCGGGGGAGCGCCACCGGGGAGCTGTTTTTT
CASSSRGSATGELFF
>TRBV13|NA|TRBD2|TRBJ2-2
TGTGCCAGCAGCTCTTGGACTAGCGGGGGGCCGAACACCGGGGAGCTGTTTTTT
CASSSWTSGGPNTGELFF
>TRBV5-1|once|NA|TRBJ1-6
TGCGCCAGCAGCCCCTACCTGAGCTCCTATAATTCACCCCTCCACTTT
CASSPYLSSYNSPLHF
>TRBV7-2|once|TRBD1|TRBJ2-1
TGTGCCAGCAGCTTAATAGGTTGGGACAGGGTAGGGGATGAGCAGTTCTTC
CASSLIGWDRVGDEQFF
>TRBV6-2/TRBV6-3|NA|TRBD1|TRBJ2-2
TGTGCCAGCAGTTTCAGGGGGACAGGGAGCACCGGGGAGCTGTTTTTT
CASSFRGTGSTGELFF
>TRBV18|NA|NA|TRBJ1-2
TGTGCCAGCTCACCGACAGATGGCTACACCTTC
CASSPTDGYTF
>TRBV4-1|NA|NA|TRBJ1-3
TGCGCCAGCAGGGGGGCAGCCTCTGGAAACACCATATATTTT
CASRGAASGNTIYF
>TRBV7-8|NA|NA|TRBJ1-1
TGTGCCAGCAGCTTAGCCGGGAGCCAGAACACTGAAGCTTTCTTT
CASSLAGSQNTEAFF
>TRBV2|few|TRBD2|TRBJ2-1
TGTGCCAGCACCCCGGGGGCGGGGGGGCACAATGAGCAGTTCTTC
CASTPGAGGHNEQFF
>TRBV5-1|NA|NA|TRBJ1-4
TGCGCCAGCAGCCCACGGGGGGAGGGCGAAAAACTGTTTTTT
CASSPRGEGEKLFF
>TRBV19|NA|NA|TRBJ1-1
TGTGCCAGTAGTATAGCACAGGACACTGAAGCTTTCTTT
CASSIAQDTEAFF
>TRBV28|NA|TRBD2|TRBJ2-3
TGTGCCAGCCCGGCGGCGGGGGGTATTAGCACAGATACGCAGTATTTT
CASPAAGGISTDTQYF
>TRBV2|NA|NA|TRBJ1-2
TGTGCCAGCAGATCCATCTCAGGGGTCTATGGCTACACCTTC
CASRSISGVYGYTF